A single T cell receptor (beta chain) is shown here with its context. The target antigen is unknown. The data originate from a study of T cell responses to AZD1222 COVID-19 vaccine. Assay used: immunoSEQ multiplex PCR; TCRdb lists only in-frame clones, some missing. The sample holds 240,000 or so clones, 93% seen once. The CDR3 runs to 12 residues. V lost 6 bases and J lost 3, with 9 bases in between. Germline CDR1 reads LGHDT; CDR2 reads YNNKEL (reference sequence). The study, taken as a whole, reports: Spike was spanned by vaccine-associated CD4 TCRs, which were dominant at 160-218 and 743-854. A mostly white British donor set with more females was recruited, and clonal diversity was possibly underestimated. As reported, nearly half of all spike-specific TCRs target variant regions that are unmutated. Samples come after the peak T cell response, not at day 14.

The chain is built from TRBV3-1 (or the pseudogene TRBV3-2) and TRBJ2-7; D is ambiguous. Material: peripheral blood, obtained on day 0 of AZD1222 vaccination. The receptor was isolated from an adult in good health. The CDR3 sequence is CASSQNHYEQYF. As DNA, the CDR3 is TGTGCCAGCAGTCAGAATCACTACGAGCAGTACTTC.